This record concerns one T cell receptor (beta chain) sequence. Per germline, CDR1 SGHKS and CDR2 YYEKEE (reference sequence). CDR3 size: 12 residues. Trimming removed 4 bases from V and 8 bases from J, with 10 bases in between. The method was immunoSEQ multiplex PCR; TCRdb's version includes in-frame clones alone and lacks a portion of them. Of 65,000 to 85,000 clones listed, about 98% are singletons. The record originates from a study of technical replicates of blood from a handful of donors. This clonotype was obtained from a human donor in good health. This chain joins TRBV5-5 and TRBJ2-1; no firm D call. Sequenced input: T cells isolated from PBMCs. The CDR3 region has the DNA TGTGCCAGCAGCGGGCAGAACGATGAGCAGTTCTTC. Protein product: CASSGQNDEQFF.